Below are 21 T cell receptor beta chains sequenced from a single sample in a study of OX40 agonist ivuxolimab in advanced cancers. Using immunoSEQ multiplex PCR, the repertoire was profiled, and TCRdb retains in-frame clones only, with some absent. Counted here are some 59,000 clones, about nine tenths occurring once; the ten biggest clones make up approximately 16%. Here the sequenced sample was CD4+ or CD8+ T cells sorted from blood, taken in a trial of the OX40 agonist ivuxolimab. These receptors all come from an adult with an advanced solid tumor such as melanoma, head and neck, liver or kidney cancer.

The J gene is TRBJ2-7, the V gene TRBV7-2, with TRBD2 matching 8 bases. This CDR3 spans 13 amino acids. The V gene end was trimmed by 5 bases and the J gene end by 6 bases; junction bases not matched to a gene: 6. Looked up from germline, CDR1 is SGHTA and CDR2 is FQGNSA. This CDR3 is CASSPSGSFEQYF. The CDR3 DNA sequence: TGTGCCAGCAGCCCAAGCGGGAGCTTCGAGCAGTACTTC. The whole variable domain, filled in from reference TRBV7-2 and TRBJ2-7, reads GAGVSQSPSNKVTEKGKDVELRCDPISGHTALYWYRQSLGQGLEFLIYFQGNSAPDKSGLPSDRFSAERTGGSVSTLTIQRTQQEDSAVYLCASSPSGSFEQYFGPGTRLTVT.

The chain uses TRBV7-3 and TRBJ2-1, with 8 bases matching TRBD1. The CDR3 runs to 15 residues. Germline CDR1 reads SGHTA; CDR2 reads FQGTGA. The V and J ends lost 6 bases and 0 bases, in that order; junction bases with no gene match: 4. DNA for the CDR3: TGTGCCAGCAGTCCGGGACAGGACTCCTACAATGAGCAGTTCTTC. Protein product: CASSPGQDSYNEQFF. The complete variable domain, with remaining parts taken from reference TRBV7-3 and TRBJ2-1, reads GAGVSQTPSNKVTEKGKYVELRCDPISGHTALYWYRQSLGQGPEFLIYFQGTGAADDSGLPNDRFFAVRPEGSVSTLKIQRTERGDSAVYLCASSPGQDSYNEQFFGPGTRLTVL.

The chain employs TRBV5-6 and TRBJ2-2, with D possibly being TRBD1 (6 bases). Germline V gene lookup returns CDR1 SGHDT and CDR2 YYEEEE. CDR3 size: 15 residues. Deletions cut 4 bases from V and 1 base from J, with 11 bases between. CDR3: CASSPLDRNTGELFF. The CDR3 nucleotides read TGTGCCAGCAGCCCACTGGACAGGAACACCGGGGAGCTGTTTTTT.

V gene TRBV27 combines with J gene TRBJ1-2; weak D call: TRBD1 (5 bases). Germline V gene lookup returns CDR1 MNHEY and CDR2 SMNVEV (reference sequence). V was cut by 2 bases and J by 5 bases, with 12 bases left in between. This CDR3 comprises 14 residues. The CDR3 DNA reads TGTGCCAGCAGTTTAACAGGAAAGAAGTATGGCTACACCTTC. It specifies CASSLTGKKYGYTF.

This chain connects TRBV27 to TRBJ2-7; TRBD1 or TRBD2 may be the D gene (7 bases each). Germline V gives CDR1 MNHEY, CDR2 SMNVEV (reference sequence). The CDR3 loop spans 14 amino acids. Trimming removed 7 bases from V and 3 bases from J, with 16 bases in between. Here the CDR3 DNA reads TGTGCCAGCAAGCGGGACAGAGTTGACTACGAGCAGTACTTC. It specifies CASKRDRVDYEQYF.

The rearrangement links TRBV5-1 to TRBJ1-2; D perhaps matches TRBD1 (6 bases). V lost 2 bases to trimming and J lost 7 bases, with 12 bases between them. The CDR3 spans 13 residues. CDR1 and CDR2 from the germline V gene are SGHRS and YFSETQ. DNA for the CDR3: TGCGCCAGCAGCTTTACAGGGAGGGGTGGCTACACCTTC. Translation gives CASSFTGRGGYTF.

The V gene is TRBV7-3, the J gene TRBJ2-3; perhaps TRBD2 as D (5 bases). The CDR3 sequence is 13 residues long. Germline assignment: CDR1 SGHTA and CDR2 FQGTGA. Trimming took off 2 bases at V and 2 bases at J, with 5 bases between the two ends. CDR3 amino acids: CASSLDYTDTQYF. DNA for the CDR3: TGTGCCAGCAGCTTAGACTACACAGATACGCAGTATTTT.

The chain joins TRBV28 to TRBJ2-1, with D hard to call. The CDR3 consists of 12 residues. Trimming removed 1 base at V and 10 bases at J, with 8 bases between. The germline CDR1 and CDR2 sequences are MDHEN and SYDVKM. CDR3 amino acids: CASSLSLGEQFF. As DNA, the CDR3 is TGTGCCAGCAGTTTATCACTGGGGGAGCAGTTCTTC.

The J gene is TRBJ2-7, the V gene TRBV7-3; a possible D gene is TRBD2 (5 bases). The CDR3 is made up of 13 amino acids. Germline V gene lookup returns CDR1 SGHTA and CDR2 FQGTGA. V was clipped by 5 bases and J by 3 bases, with 11 bases between them. CDR3 bases: TGTGCCAGCAGCCTCGGGATTGGCTACGAGCAGTACTTC. Translated, it gives CASSLGIGYEQYF.

The chain joins TRBV27 to TRBJ2-3; 12 positions agree with TRBD2. CDR3 length equals 15 residues. Germline CDR1 is MNHEY and CDR2 is SMNVEV (reference sequence). Trimming removed 3 bases from V and 3 bases from J; junction bases left unmatched: 1. CDR3 region: CASSLTSGSTDTQYF. The CDR3 nucleotides read TGTGCCAGCAGTTTGACTAGCGGGAGTACAGATACGCAGTATTTT.

The chain has TRBV19 and TRBJ2-7; D not certain. V lost 4 bases and J 2 bases, leaving 15 bases between the germline ends. The CDR3 runs to 15 residues. From germline, CDR1 is LNHDA and CDR2 SQIVND (reference sequence). CDR3 sequence: CASSKRHLEAYEQYF. Here the CDR3 DNA reads TGTGCCAGTAGTAAACGGCACCTAGAAGCCTACGAGCAGTACTTC.

V usage is TRBV5-6 and J usage is TRBJ2-5; TRBD1 matches at 7 bases. Trimming cost V 0 bases and J 4 bases; bases outside gene matches: 0. The CDR3 length is 13 residues. Germline values: CDR1 SGHDT, CDR2 YYEEEE. The CDR3 region is CASSLDRGETQYF. The CDR3, as DNA: TGTGCCAGCAGCTTGGACAGGGGAGAGACCCAGTACTTC.

The chain employs TRBV28 and TRBJ1-2; tentative D call: TRBD1 (5 bases). Trimming took 3 bases from V and 8 from J, leaving 13 bases between them. Germline V gene data show CDR1 as MDHEN and CDR2 as SYDVKM. This CDR3 is built from 13 residues. The CDR3 sequence is CASSFGGSGGYTF. The CDR3 DNA follows: TGTGCCAGCAGTTTCGGGGGGTCTGGAGGCTACACCTTC.

The chain employs TRBV10-2 and TRBJ2-7; D not certain. CDR1 is WSHSY, CDR2 SAAADI, per germline. The germline V and J ends were trimmed by 2 bases and 7 bases, with 9 bases remaining between them. The CDR3 consists of 12 residues. The CDR3 is CASSEDLGEQYF. The CDR3 region has the DNA TGCGCCAGCAGTGAGGATTTAGGGGAGCAGTACTTC.

This clone was counted a single time. The chain has TRBV9 and TRBJ2-1; TRBD2 aligns across 8 bases. Germline V CDR1 and CDR2: SGDLS, YYNGEE. The CDR3 is made up of 14 amino acids. The CDR3 spells CGASGPSSYNEQFF. CDR3 bases: TGTGGAGCTAGCGGGCCGAGCTCCTACAATGAGCAGTTCTTC.

Here the CDR3 DNA reads TGTGCCAGCAAAGATTTCCAGGGTGAAGACACTGAAGCTTTCTTT. It specifies CASKDFQGEDTEAFF. This rearrangement joins TRBV28 to TRBJ1-1; possible D gene TRBD1, 5 bases. V was cut by 7 bases and J by 3 bases, with 18 bases left in between. The germline CDR1 and CDR2 sequences are MDHEN and SYDVKM. The CDR3 spans 15 residues.

CDR3 in DNA: TGTGCCAGCAGTTACGGGGGCCAAACCTACAATGAGCAGTTCTTC. The encoded protein is CASSYGGQTYNEQFF. The chain uses TRBV6-6 and TRBJ2-1; D is possibly TRBD1 (6 bases). The V end was cut by 2 bases, the J end by 2 bases, with 10 bases between. Germline values: CDR1 MNHNY, CDR2 SVGAGI (reference sequence). The CDR3 is 15 residues long.

This clone appeared a few times. The chain uses TRBV5-1 and TRBJ2-7; a weak D match, TRBD1 (6 bases). The CDR3 has 15 residues. Trimming cost V 0 bases and J 0 bases, with 10 bases left between them. CDR1 and CDR2 from the germline V gene are SGHRS and YFSETQ. The CDR3 coding sequence is TGCGCCAGCAGCTTGGATGGGACAAACTCCTACGAGCAGTACTTC. Translated: CASSLDGTNSYEQYF.

The rearrangement joins TRBV7-9 to TRBJ2-7; D uncertain. In germline, CDR1 is SEHNR, CDR2 FQNEAQ (reference sequence). The CDR3 loop spans 15 amino acids. V was clipped by 2 bases and J by 3 bases, with 14 bases between them. Here the CDR3 DNA reads TGTGCCAGCAGCTTATATGCGACAAACCTCTACGAGCAGTACTTC. Amino acid sequence: CASSLYATNLYEQYF.

This rearrangement joins TRBV6-5 to TRBJ2-4, with a weak D call TRBD2 (6 bases). V shed 2 bases and J shed 2 bases, with 7 bases lying between them. Germline V gene sequence: CDR1 MNHEY, CDR2 SVGAGI. The CDR3 sequence is 14 residues long. The CDR3 DNA reads TGTGCCAGCAGTTACGCGGGGTCCAAAAACATTCAGTACTTC. This translates into CASSYAGSKNIQYF.

The chain is built from TRBV5-1 and TRBJ2-2, with D perhaps matching TRBD1 (6 bases). V was shortened by 5 bases and J by 2 bases, with 10 bases between the two germline ends. The CDR3 is made up of 14 amino acids. Germline V gives CDR1 SGHRS, CDR2 YFSETQ. The CDR3 spells CASRKQGNTGELFF. The CDR3 DNA sequence: TGCGCCAGCAGAAAACAGGGAAACACCGGGGAGCTGTTTTTT.